This TCR beta chain came from a study of PD-L1 blockade in urothelial cancer. Study-level background: About 90% of the roughly 29 patients were men who had bladder-origin urothelial cancer. At 6 weeks and at 3 weeks (second dose) after treatment start, blood was analyzed. Typically, measured as a median, blood samples had over 120,000 T cells.

Time point specified: pretreatment peripheral blood. Synthetic analogs of TCR templates were spiked into every PCR. Assay used: immunoSEQ multiplex PCR; TCRdb lists only in-frame clones, some missing. The data hold about 50,000 clones, with about 82% observed a single time. Germline V gene sequence: CDR1 SGHRS, CDR2 YFSETQ. This CDR3 is 16 amino acids long. V dropped 0 bases and J dropped 3; count of bases not matched to a gene: 6. This sample comprised PBMCs, obtained around atezolizumab (anti-PD-L1) treatment. The chain uses TRBV5-1 and TRBJ2-3; 8 nucleotides match TRBD1. The sequence came from a man in his 60s with urothelial cancer. The CDR3 nucleotides read TGCGCCAGCAGCTTGGAGGGCAGGGGGCAGACAGATACGCAGTATTTT. It yields the protein CASSLEGRGQTDTQYF.